Sequencing of this TCR beta chain was carried out in a study of neurological immune-mediated disorders. TCRdb called the 5' RACE reads again in MiXCR, with one record for every CDR3 protein. Of about 66,000 distinct CDR3 sequences in the sample, around 5% were seen once. This clonotype is labeled medium-sized. Trimming pared 5 bases from V and 5 bases from J, leaving 18 bases between. This CDR3 region has 15 residues. The sequence was collected from a woman between 65 and 79 years old with multiple sclerosis. The sequencing input was PBMCs. The chain recombines TRBV12-3 or TRBV12-4 with TRBJ2-5, with D tentatively TRBD2 (6 bases). The CDR3 bases are TGTGCCAGCAGTCCGGGGGTAGTAATAGGGGAGACCCAGTACTTC. Translation gives CASSPGVVIGETQYF.